The 22 T cell receptor beta chains presented below share a single source sample, sequenced in a study of molecular identifiers for immune sequencing clone quantification. TCRdb processed the PCR reads anew with MiXCR; each CDR3 protein has one entry. Counted here are hundreds of thousands of distinct CDR3 sequences, around 25% occurring once; the ten biggest clones make up 0.78%. Input material: naive CD8+ T cells from blood, with Jurkat cell RNA spiked in. The sample's subset: FACS-sorted CD8+CD4-CCR7+CD45RA+ naive T cells. Every receptor here comes from a human donor in good health. Some libraries in this study had Jurkat cell RNA spiked in.

J is TRBJ2-7 and V is TRBV30; weak D call: TRBD1 (5 bases). Germline loops: CDR1 GTSNPN, CDR2 SVGIG (reference sequence). The V gene lost 5 bases and the J gene lost 2 bases, with 13 bases spanning the gap. This CDR3 region has 13 residues. CDR3 DNA: TGTGCCTGGGGTGCAGACAGAACCTACGAGCAGTACTTC. Translating it yields CAWGADRTYEQYF.

The chain joins TRBV7-9 to TRBJ2-7; D perhaps matches TRBD1 (6 bases). Trimming shortened V by 5 bases and J by 3 bases, and 14 bases separated the two germline ends. Germline CDR1 reads SEHNR; CDR2 reads FQNEAQ (reference sequence). This CDR3 has 14 residues. In nucleotides, the CDR3 is TGTGCCAGCAGCACAAGTGGGGACATCTACGAGCAGTACTTC. Translating it yields CASSTSGDIYEQYF.

This clonotype was detected many times. The chain has TRBV5-1 and TRBJ1-5; 10 bases line up with TRBD1. There are 14 residues in the CDR3. CDR1 SGHRS and CDR2 YFSETQ come from the germline V gene. Losses at the gene ends were 4 bases for V and 6 bases for J; bases not matched to a gene: 4. DNA of the CDR3: TGCGCCAGCAGCCCCGGACAGGGGGGTCAGCCCCAGCATTTT. It specifies CASSPGQGGQPQHF.

This clonotype was observed a handful of times. V usage is TRBV27 and J usage is TRBJ2-7; weak D call: TRBD2 (6 bases). Trimming shortened V by 2 bases and J by 0 bases, and 14 bases separated the two germline ends. CDR3 size: 16 residues. Germline V gives CDR1 MNHEY, CDR2 SMNVEV (reference sequence). CDR3 in amino acids: CASSLVPEGSSYEQYF. CDR3 nucleotides: TGTGCCAGCAGTTTAGTCCCGGAGGGGTCCTCCTACGAGCAGTACTTC.

Concerning this clonotype itself: A clone one base away is much larger, so this may be a read error. The rearrangement links TRBV7-9 to TRBJ2-4, with TRBD2 as a possible D gene (8 bases). Trimming left V 5 bases short and J 2 bases short, with 19 bases between. The V gene's germline CDR1 is SEHNR and CDR2 FQNEAQ (reference sequence). This CDR3 spans 17 amino acids. The CDR3 DNA reads TGTGCCAGCAGCCCAGGGGGAGCGGGAGCTCCCAAAAACATTCAGTACTTC. It yields the protein CASSPGGAGAPKNIQYF.

The chain links TRBV9 to TRBJ1-6; 11 bases line up with TRBD1. This CDR3 spans 15 amino acids. Germline V gene lookup returns CDR1 SGDLS and CDR2 YYNGEE. V lost 0 bases to trimming and J lost 10 bases; unmatched junction nucleotides: 3. The CDR3 DNA reads TGTGCCAGCAGCGTAGGGACAGGGGGCGAGTCACCCCTCCACTTT. Its translation: CASSVGTGGESPLHF.

This clonotype has more than one count but fewer than ten. The chain recombines TRBV6-2 or TRBV6-3 with TRBJ2-1; D assignment may be TRBD1 or TRBD2 (5 bases each). In germline, CDR1 is MNHEY, CDR2 SVGEGT. The CDR3 has 16 amino acids. V was cut by 2 bases and J by 4 bases, with 15 bases left in between. CDR3 loop: CASSYQGTIVYNEQFF. The DNA of the CDR3 is TGTGCCAGCAGTTACCAAGGGACGATAGTTTACAATGAGCAGTTCTTC.

This clonotype was seen a few times. The gene calls are TRBV29-1 and TRBJ2-3; D may be TRBD2 (6 bases). This CDR3 has 14 amino acids. V lost 5 bases and J lost 3, with 15 bases in between. Germline CDR1 SQVTM, CDR2 ANQGSEA. The CDR3, as DNA: TGCAGCGTTTTTTCGGGGGTGGAAACAGATACGCAGTATTTT. Amino acid sequence: CSVFSGVETDTQYF.

This clonotype appeared a few times. V and J are TRBV19 and TRBJ2-3; a weak D match, TRBD2 (5 bases). CDR3 size: 15 residues. The V end lost 3 bases, the J end lost 3 bases, and 13 bases lay between the germline ends. CDR1 and CDR2 from the germline V gene are LNHDA and SQIVND (reference sequence). CDR3 sequence reads: CASSIGGWGTDTQYF. The CDR3 DNA reads as TGTGCCAGTAGTATCGGCGGGTGGGGAACAGATACGCAGTATTTT. The whole variable domain, filled in from reference TRBV19 and TRBJ2-3, reads DGGITQSPKYLFRKEGQNVTLSCEQNLNHDAMYWYRQDPGQGLRLIYYSQIVNDFQKGDIAEGYSVSREKKESFPLTVTSAQKNPTAFYLCASSIGGWGTDTQYFGPGTRLTVL.

V usage is TRBV13 and J usage is TRBJ2-5, with TRBD2 identical over 12 bases. This CDR3 comprises 16 residues. Looked up from germline, CDR1 is PRHDT and CDR2 is FYEKMQ (reference sequence). After removal of 6 bases from V and 7 bases from J, the junction contained 12 bases not matched to a gene. CDR3 in DNA: TGTGCCAGCAGGGAGGGGACTAGCGGGCTACGGGGGACCCAGTACTTC. It translates to CASREGTSGLRGTQYF.

As regards this clonotype: With a much larger clone just one base away, this may be a read error. This chain joins TRBV30 and TRBJ2-5; no definite D call. Germline values: CDR1 GTSNPN, CDR2 SVGIG (reference sequence). The CDR3 length is 10 residues. The CDR3 reads CAWKQETPYF. CDR3 nucleotides: TGTGCCTGGAAACAAGAGACCCCGTACTTC.

This clonotype was detected only a few times. V gene TRBV12-3 or TRBV12-4 combines with J gene TRBJ1-1; tentatively, D is TRBD1 (6 bases). CDR3 size: 15 residues. V was trimmed by 6 bases and J by 4 bases, leaving 18 bases between them. CDR3 DNA: TGTGCCAGCAGACACACTACAGGGTGGATCACTGAAGCTTTCTTT. Translated, it gives CASRHTTGWITEAFF.

The chain carries TRBV6-5 and TRBJ2-7; possible D gene TRBD1, 5 bases. The V and J ends lost 8 bases and 3 bases respectively, with 8 bases between them. The germline gives CDR1 MNHEY, CDR2 SVGAGI. The CDR3 is made up of 11 amino acids. CDR3 in DNA: TGTGCCAGCTTTCAGGGCTACGAGCAGTACTTC. The encoded protein is CASFQGYEQYF.

This clonotype occurred many times. The chain has TRBV27 and TRBJ1-5; D is unclear. The CDR3 runs to 14 residues. With 8 bases removed from V and 0 bases from J, the gap between germline ends came to 11 bases. Looked up from germline, CDR1 is MNHEY and CDR2 is SMNVEV (reference sequence). The CDR3 protein is CASRTGYSNQPQHF. CDR3 coding DNA: TGTGCCAGCCGGACCGGTTATAGCAATCAGCCCCAGCATTTT.

The rearrangement links TRBV20-1 to TRBJ2-1; D remains unclear. Germline loops: CDR1 DFQATT, CDR2 SNEGSKA (reference sequence). V was cut by 3 bases and J by 5 bases, with 11 bases left in between. The CDR3 covers 13 residues. The DNA of the CDR3 is TGCAGTGCTAGTAACGGGTTCAACAATGAGCAGTTCTTC. This codes for CSASNGFNNEQFF.

This clonotype was recorded a few times. The rearrangement links TRBV6-5 to TRBJ1-2; D is ambiguous. This CDR3 has 14 amino acids. V was pared by 0 bases and J by 1 base, with 6 bases between. Germline V lookup: CDR1 MNHEY, CDR2 SVGAGI. The CDR3 reads CASSYSPRNYGYTF. The CDR3 coding sequence is TGTGCCAGCAGTTACTCTCCGCGTAACTATGGCTACACCTTC.

The V gene is TRBV30, the J gene TRBJ2-3; 11 bases are shared with TRBD2. This CDR3 has 17 amino acids. The V gene end was trimmed by 0 bases and the J gene end by 6 bases; junction bases not matched to a gene: 11. CDR1 GTSNPN and CDR2 SVGIG come from the germline V gene (reference sequence). The CDR3 DNA reads as TGTGCCTGGAGTGTTCGGACTAGCGGGTCCCTTTTGGATACGCAGTATTTT. Its translation: CAWSVRTSGSLLDTQYF.

Concerning this clonotype: This sequence may be a read error, since a much larger clone differs from it by one base. The CDR3 loop reads CSASLGGTPGYGYTF. CDR3 DNA: TGCAGCGCGTCTTTGGGGGGCACACCTGGCTATGGCTACACCTTC. The chain links TRBV29-1 to TRBJ1-2, with D possibly matching TRBD1 (6 bases). Germline loops: CDR1 SQVTM, CDR2 ANQGSEA. The V and J ends lost 7 bases and 4 bases respectively, with 22 bases between them. The CDR3 consists of 15 residues.

This clonotype was recorded many times. The J gene is TRBJ2-7, the V gene TRBV30; no clear D gene. The V end lost 3 bases, the J end lost 2 bases, and 11 bases lay between the germline ends. Germline V CDR1 and CDR2: GTSNPN, SVGIG (reference sequence). The CDR3 loop spans 13 amino acids. Here the CDR3 reads CAWSLDETYEQYF. In nucleotides, the CDR3 is TGTGCCTGGAGCCTGGACGAGACCTACGAGCAGTACTTC.

This clonotype was seen ten or more times. CDR3 in DNA: TGTGCCAGTAGTATAGGTTTCCGGGAGGTCGCTGAAGCTTTCTTT. It specifies CASSIGFREVAEAFF. The J gene is TRBJ1-1, the V gene TRBV19; D is undetermined. CDR1 is LNHDA and CDR2 is SQIVND in the germline V gene (reference sequence). The ends were cut back, 1 base at V and 6 bases at J, with 15 bases in the middle. CDR3 length: 15 amino acids.

The rearrangement uses TRBV19 and TRBJ2-5, with D perhaps TRBD2 (6 bases). CDR1 and CDR2 (germline): LNHDA, SQIVND (reference sequence). The CDR3 totals 14 residues. V was clipped by 6 bases and J by 5 bases, with 16 bases between them. CDR3 nucleotide sequence: TGTGCCAGTAGAACGGACGGGAGAGGTGAGACCCAGTACTTC. The encoded protein is CASRTDGRGETQYF.

This clonotype was counted ten times or more. The chain couples TRBV29-1 to TRBJ2-7; 10 bases line up with TRBD1. The CDR3 runs 16 residues. The V gene's germline CDR1 is SQVTM and CDR2 ANQGSEA. Unmatched junction bases numbered 14, after V lost 3 bases and J lost 6 bases. The CDR3 protein is CSVDFVSGTGASEQYF. The DNA of the CDR3 is TGCAGCGTTGATTTCGTGTCCGGGACAGGGGCCTCCGAGCAGTACTTC.